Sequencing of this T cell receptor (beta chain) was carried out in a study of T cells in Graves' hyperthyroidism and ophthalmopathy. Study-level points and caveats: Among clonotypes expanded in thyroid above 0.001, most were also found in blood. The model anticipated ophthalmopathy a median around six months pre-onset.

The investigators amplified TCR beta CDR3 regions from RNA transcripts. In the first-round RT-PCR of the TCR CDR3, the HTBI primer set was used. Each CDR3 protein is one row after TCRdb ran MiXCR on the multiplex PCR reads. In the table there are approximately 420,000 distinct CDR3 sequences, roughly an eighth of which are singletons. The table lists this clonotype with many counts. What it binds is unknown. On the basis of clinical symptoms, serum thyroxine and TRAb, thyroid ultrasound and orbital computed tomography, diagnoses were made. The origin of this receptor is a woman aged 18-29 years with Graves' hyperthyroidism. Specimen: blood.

For the CDR3, the DNA is TGTGCCAGCAGCTTACTGACAGGGAGGTACTCCTACGAGCAGTACTTC. Its protein product is CASSLLTGRYSYEQYF. This sequence joins TRBV7-9 and TRBJ2-7, with D maybe TRBD1 (7 bases). V shed 2 bases and J shed 0 bases, with 14 bases lying between them. CDR3 length: 16 amino acids. Looked up from germline, CDR1 is SEHNR and CDR2 is FQNEAQ (reference sequence). Based on the CDR3 plus reference TRBV7-9 and TRBJ2-7, the full variable domain is DTGVSQNPRHKITKRGQNVTFRCDPISEHNRLYWYRQTLGQGPEFLTYFQNEAQLEKSRLLSDRFSAERPKGSFSTLEIQRTEQGDSAMYLCASSLLTGRYSYEQYFGPGTRLTVT.